The present TCR beta chain was sequenced within a study of T cell changes during pregnancy in multiple sclerosis. Only in-frame clones appear in the TCRdb table, and some are missing; sequencing was by immunoSEQ multiplex PCR. This table has 30,000 to 35,000 clones, 85% to 90% appearing once. The sequencing used CD8+ T cells from peripheral blood mononuclear cells, collected after pregnancy. This clonotype originated in a female donor with multiple sclerosis, enrolled in a pregnancy study.

The CDR3 spells CASSITGEETQYF. The CDR3 DNA is TGTGCCAGTAGTATAACAGGGGAAGAGACCCAGTACTTC. The chain employs TRBV19 and TRBJ2-5; 7 nucleotides match TRBD1. Per germline, CDR1 LNHDA and CDR2 SQIVND (reference sequence). This CDR3 comprises 13 residues. J gave up 3 bases and V 2 bases, and 0 bases lay outside the gene matches.